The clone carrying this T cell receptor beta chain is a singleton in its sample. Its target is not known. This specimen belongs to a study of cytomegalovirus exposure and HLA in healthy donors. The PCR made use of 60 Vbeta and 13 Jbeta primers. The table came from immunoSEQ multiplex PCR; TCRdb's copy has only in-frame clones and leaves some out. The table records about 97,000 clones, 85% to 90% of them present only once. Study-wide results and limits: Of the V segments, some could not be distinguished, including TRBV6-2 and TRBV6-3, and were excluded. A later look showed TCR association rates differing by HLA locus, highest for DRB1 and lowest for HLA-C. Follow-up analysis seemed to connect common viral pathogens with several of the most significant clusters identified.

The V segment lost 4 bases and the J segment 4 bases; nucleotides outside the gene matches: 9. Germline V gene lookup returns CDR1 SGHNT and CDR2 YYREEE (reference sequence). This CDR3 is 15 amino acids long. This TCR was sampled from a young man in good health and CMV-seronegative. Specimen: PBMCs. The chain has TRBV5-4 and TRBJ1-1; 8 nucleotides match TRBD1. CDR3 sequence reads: CASSDPRGPGTEAFF. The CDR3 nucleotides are TGTGCCAGCAGCGATCCCAGGGGGCCCGGCACTGAAGCTTTCTTT. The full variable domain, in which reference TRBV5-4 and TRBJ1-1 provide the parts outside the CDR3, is ETGVTQSPTHLIKTRGQQVTLRCSSQSGHNTVSWYQQALGQGPQFIFQYYREEENGRGNFPPRFSGLQFPNYSSELNVNALELDDSALYLCASSDPRGPGTEAFFGQGTRLTVV.